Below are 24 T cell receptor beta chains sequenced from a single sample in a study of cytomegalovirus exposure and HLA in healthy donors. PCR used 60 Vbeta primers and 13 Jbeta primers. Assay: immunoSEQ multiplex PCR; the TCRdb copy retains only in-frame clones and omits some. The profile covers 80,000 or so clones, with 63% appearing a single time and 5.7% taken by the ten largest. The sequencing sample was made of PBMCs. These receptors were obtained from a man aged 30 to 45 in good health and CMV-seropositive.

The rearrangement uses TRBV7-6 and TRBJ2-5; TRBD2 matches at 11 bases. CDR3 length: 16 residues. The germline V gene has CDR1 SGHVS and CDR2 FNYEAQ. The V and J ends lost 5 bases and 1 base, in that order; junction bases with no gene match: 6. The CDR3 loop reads CASSRAGTSGQETQYF. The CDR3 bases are TGTGCCAGCAGCCGGGCCGGGACTAGCGGCCAAGAGACCCAGTACTTC.

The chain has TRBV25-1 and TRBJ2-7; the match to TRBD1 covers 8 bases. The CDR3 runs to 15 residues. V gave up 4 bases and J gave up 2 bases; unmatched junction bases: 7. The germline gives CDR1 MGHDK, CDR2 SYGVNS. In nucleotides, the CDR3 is TGTGCCAGCAGTGGGGCCCGGGACAGGCCCTACGAGCAGTACTTC. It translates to CASSGARDRPYEQYF.

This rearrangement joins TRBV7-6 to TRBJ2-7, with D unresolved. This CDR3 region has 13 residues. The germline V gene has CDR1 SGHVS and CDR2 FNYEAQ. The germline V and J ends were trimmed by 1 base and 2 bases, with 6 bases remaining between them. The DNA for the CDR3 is TGTGCCAGCAGCTTAGGACTTGCCTACGAGCAGTACTTC. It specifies CASSLGLAYEQYF.

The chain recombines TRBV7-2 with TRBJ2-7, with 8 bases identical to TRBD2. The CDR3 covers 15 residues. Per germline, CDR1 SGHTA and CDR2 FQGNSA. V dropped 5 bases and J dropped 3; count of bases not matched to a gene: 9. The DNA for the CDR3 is TGTGCCAGCAGCGATAGTACTAGCGGAAACTACGAGCAGTACTTC. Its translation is CASSDSTSGNYEQYF.

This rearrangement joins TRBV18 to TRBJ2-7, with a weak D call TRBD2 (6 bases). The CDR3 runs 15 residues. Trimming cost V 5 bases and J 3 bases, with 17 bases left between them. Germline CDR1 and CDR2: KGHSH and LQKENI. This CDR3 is CASSSGPAGRYEQYF. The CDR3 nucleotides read TGTGCCAGCTCAAGCGGCCCAGCGGGCCGCTACGAGCAGTACTTC.

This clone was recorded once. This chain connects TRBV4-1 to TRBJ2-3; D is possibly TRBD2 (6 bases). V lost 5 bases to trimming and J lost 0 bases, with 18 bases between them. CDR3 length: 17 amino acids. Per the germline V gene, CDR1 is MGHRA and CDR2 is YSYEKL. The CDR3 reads CASSEAGTQLSTDTQYF. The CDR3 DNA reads TGCGCCAGCAGCGAAGCCGGGACTCAACTAAGCACAGATACGCAGTATTTT.

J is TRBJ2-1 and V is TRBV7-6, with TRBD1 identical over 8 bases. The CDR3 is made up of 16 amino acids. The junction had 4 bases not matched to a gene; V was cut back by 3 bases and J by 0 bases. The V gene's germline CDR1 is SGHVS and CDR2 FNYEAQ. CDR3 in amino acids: CASSLDRANSYNEQFF. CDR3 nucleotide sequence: TGTGCCAGCAGCTTGGACAGGGCGAACTCCTACAATGAGCAGTTCTTC.

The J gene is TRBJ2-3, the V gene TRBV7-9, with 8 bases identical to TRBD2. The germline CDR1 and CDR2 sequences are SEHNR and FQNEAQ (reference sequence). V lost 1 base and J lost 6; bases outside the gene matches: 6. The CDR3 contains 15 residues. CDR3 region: CASSLVGTRGDTQYF. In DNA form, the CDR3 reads TGTGCCAGCAGCTTAGTCGGGACTAGGGGCGATACGCAGTATTTT.

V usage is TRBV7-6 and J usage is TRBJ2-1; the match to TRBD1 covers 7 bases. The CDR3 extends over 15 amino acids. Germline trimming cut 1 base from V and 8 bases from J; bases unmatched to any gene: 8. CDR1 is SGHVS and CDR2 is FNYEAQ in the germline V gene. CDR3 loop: CASSLVGGEIDEQFF. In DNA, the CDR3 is TGTGCCAGCAGCTTAGTAGGGGGCGAAATCGATGAGCAGTTCTTC.

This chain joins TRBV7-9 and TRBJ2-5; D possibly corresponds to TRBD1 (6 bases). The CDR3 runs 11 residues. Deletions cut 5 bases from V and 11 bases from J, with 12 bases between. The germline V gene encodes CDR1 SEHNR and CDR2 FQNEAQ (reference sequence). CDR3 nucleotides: TGTGCCAGCAGCAGAACAGGGTTACAGTACTTC. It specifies CASSRTGLQYF.

CDR3 in amino acids: CASSVEGANEKLFF. The DNA of the CDR3 is TGTGCCAGCAGCGTAGAAGGGGCTAATGAAAAACTGTTTTTT. The chain joins TRBV9 to TRBJ1-4, with D tentatively TRBD1 (5 bases). Deletions cut 0 bases from V and 3 bases from J, with 6 bases between. This CDR3 contains 14 residues. CDR1 and CDR2 (germline): SGDLS, YYNGEE.

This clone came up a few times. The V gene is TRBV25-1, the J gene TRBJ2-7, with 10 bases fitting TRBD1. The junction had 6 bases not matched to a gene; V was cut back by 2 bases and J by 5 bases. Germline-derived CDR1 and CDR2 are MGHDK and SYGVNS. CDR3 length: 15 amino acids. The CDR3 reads CASSEPGTGDNEQYF. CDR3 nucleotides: TGTGCCAGCAGTGAACCCGGGACAGGGGACAACGAGCAGTACTTC.

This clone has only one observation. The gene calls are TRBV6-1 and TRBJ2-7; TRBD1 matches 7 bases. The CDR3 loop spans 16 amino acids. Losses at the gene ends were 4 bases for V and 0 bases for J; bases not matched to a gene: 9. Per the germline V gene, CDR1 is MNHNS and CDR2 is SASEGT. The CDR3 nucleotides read TGTGCCAGCAGTGTACCTTGGGACAGCAACTCCTACGAGCAGTACTTC. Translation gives CASSVPWDSNSYEQYF.

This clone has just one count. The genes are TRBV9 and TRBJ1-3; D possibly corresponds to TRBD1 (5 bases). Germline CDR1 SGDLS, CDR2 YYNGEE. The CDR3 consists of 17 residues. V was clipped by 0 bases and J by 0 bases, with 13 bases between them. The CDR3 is CASSVETARRSGNTIYF. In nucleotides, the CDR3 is TGTGCCAGCAGCGTAGAGACAGCCCGTCGCTCTGGAAACACCATATATTTT.

The CDR3, as DNA: TGTGCCAGCAGTGGGGCCGCGACAGGGTATGGCTACACCTTC. As protein: CASSGAATGYGYTF. The chain links TRBV6-1 to TRBJ1-2; 7 bases are a match to TRBD1. The V segment lost 4 bases and the J segment 5 bases; nucleotides outside the gene matches: 7. Germline values: CDR1 MNHNS, CDR2 SASEGT. The CDR3 sequence is 14 residues long.

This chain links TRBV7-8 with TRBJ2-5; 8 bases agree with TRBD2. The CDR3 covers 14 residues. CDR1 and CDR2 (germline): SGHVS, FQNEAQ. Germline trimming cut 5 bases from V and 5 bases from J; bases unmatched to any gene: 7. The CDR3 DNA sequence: TGTGCCAGCAGCCCTCGGGAGGGCCAGGAGACCCAGTACTTC. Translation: CASSPREGQETQYF.

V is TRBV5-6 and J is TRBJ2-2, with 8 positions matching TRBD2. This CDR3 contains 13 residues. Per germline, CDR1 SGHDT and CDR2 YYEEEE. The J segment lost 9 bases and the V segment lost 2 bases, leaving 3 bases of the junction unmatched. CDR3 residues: CASSLERGWELFF. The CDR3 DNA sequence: TGTGCCAGCAGCTTAGAGCGGGGGTGGGAGCTGTTTTTT.

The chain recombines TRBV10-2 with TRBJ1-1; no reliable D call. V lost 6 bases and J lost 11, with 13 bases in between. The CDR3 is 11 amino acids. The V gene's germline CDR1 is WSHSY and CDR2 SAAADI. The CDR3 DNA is TGCGCCAGCAGGGGCCCTGAGTTCGCTTTCTTT. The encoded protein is CASRGPEFAFF.

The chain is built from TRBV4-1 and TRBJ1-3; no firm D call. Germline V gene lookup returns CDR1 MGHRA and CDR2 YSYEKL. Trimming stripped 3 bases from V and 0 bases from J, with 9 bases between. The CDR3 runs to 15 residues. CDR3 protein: CASSHGLSSGNTIYF. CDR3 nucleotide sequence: TGCGCCAGCAGCCACGGACTCAGCTCTGGAAACACCATATATTTT.

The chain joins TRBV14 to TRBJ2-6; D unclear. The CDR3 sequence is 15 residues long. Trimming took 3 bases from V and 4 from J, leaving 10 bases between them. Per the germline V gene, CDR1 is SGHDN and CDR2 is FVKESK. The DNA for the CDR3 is TGTGCCAGCAGCCACACTCATCCCGGGGCCAACGTCCTGACTTTC. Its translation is CASSHTHPGANVLTF.

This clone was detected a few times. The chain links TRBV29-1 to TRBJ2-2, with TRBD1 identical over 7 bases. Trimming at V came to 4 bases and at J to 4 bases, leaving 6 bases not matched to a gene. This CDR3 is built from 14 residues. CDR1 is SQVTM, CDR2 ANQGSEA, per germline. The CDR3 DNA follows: TGCAGCGTTGTGGCCGGGACAGTCACCGGGGAGCTGTTTTTT. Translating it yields CSVVAGTVTGELFF.

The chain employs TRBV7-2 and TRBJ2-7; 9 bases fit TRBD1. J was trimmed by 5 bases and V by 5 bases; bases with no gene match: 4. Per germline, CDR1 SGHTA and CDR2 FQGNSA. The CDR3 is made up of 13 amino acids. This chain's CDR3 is CASSPRTGDEQYF. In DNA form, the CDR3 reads TGTGCCAGCAGCCCTCGGACAGGGGACGAGCAGTACTTC.

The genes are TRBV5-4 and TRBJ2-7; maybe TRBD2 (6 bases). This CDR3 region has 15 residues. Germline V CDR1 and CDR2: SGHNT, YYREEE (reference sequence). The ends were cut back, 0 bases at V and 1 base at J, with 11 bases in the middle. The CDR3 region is CASSLEPGGSYEQYF. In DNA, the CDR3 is TGTGCCAGCAGCTTGGAGCCTGGGGGGTCCTACGAGCAGTACTTC. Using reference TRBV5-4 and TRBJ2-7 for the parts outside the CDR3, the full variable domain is ETGVTQSPTHLIKTRGQQVTLRCSSQSGHNTVSWYQQALGQGPQFIFQYYREEENGRGNFPPRFSGLQFPNYSSELNVNALELDDSALYLCASSLEPGGSYEQYFGPGTRLTVT.

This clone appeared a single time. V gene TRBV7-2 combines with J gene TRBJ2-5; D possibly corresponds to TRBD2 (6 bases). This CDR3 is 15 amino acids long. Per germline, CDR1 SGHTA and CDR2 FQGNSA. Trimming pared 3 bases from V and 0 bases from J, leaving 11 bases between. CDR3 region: CASSFGGADQETQYF. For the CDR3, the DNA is TGTGCCAGCAGCTTCGGAGGGGCCGACCAAGAGACCCAGTACTTC.